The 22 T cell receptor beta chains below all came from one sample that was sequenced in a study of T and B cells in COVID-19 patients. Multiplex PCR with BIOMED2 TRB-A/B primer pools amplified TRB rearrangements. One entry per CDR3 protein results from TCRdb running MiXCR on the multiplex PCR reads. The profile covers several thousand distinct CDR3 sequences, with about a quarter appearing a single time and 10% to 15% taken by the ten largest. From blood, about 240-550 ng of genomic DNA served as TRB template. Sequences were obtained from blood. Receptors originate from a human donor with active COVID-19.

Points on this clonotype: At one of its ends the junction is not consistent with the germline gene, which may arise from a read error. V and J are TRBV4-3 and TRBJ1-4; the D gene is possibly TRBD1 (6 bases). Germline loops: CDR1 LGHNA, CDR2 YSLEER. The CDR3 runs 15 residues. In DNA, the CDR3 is TGTGCCAGCAGCCAAGATGGACAGTTTAATGAAAAACTGTTTTTT. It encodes CASSQDGQFNEKLFF.

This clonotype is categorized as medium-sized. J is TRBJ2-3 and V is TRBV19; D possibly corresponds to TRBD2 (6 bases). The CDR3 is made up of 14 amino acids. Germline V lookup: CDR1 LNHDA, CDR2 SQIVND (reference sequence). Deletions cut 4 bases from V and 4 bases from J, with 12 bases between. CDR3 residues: CASSSGGIPDTQYF. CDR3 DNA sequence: TGTGCCAGTAGTAGCGGAGGGATTCCAGATACGCAGTATTTT.

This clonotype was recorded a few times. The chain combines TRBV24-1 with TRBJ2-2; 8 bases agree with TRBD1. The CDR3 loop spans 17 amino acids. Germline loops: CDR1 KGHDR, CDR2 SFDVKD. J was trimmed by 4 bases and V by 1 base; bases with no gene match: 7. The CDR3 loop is CATSDFGTGTSTGELFF. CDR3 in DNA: TGTGCCACCAGTGATTTTGGGACAGGTACGAGCACCGGGGAGCTGTTTTTT.

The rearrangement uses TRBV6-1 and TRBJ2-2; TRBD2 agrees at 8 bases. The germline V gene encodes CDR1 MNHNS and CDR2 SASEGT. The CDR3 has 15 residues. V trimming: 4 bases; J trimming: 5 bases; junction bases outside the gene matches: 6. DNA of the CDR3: TGTGCCAGCAGTGCGGTAGCGGGAAGAACCGGGGAGCTGTTTTTT. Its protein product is CASSAVAGRTGELFF.

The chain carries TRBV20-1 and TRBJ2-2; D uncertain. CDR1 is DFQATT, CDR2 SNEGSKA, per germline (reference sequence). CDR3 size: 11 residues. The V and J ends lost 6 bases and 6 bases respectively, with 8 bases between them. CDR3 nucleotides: TGCAGTGCACTGGGATCCGGGGAGCTGTTTTTT. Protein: CSALGSGELFF.

DNA for the CDR3: TGTGCCAGCAGGAACGAGACAGGGTATAATTCACCCCTCCACTTT. Protein product: CASRNETGYNSPLHF. The V call is TRBV12-3 or TRBV12-4, the J call TRBJ1-6, with TRBD1 matching over 7 bases. The V segment lost 6 bases and the J segment 4 bases; nucleotides outside the gene matches: 6. The CDR3 loop spans 15 amino acids.

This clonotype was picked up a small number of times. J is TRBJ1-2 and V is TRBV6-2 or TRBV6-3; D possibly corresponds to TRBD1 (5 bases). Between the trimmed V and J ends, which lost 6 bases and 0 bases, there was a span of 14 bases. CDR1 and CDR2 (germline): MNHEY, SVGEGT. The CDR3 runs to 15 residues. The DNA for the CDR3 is TGTGCCAGCAGCGCGAGGGGAAGGGCTAACTATGGCTACACCTTC. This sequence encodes CASSARGRANYGYTF.

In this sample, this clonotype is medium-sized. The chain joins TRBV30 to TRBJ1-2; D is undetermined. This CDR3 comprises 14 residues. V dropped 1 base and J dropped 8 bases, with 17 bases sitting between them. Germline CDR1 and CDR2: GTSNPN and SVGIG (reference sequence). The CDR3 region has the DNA TGTGCCTGGAGTGACAGACTCTCTAGTTTCGGCTACACCTTC. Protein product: CAWSDRLSSFGYTF. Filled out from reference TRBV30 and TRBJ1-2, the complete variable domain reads SQTIHQWPATLVQPVGSPLSLECTVEGTSNPNLYWYRQAAGRGLQLLFYSVGIGQISSEVPQNLSASRPQDRQFILSSKKLLLSDSGFYLCAWSDRLSSFGYTFGSGTRLTVV.

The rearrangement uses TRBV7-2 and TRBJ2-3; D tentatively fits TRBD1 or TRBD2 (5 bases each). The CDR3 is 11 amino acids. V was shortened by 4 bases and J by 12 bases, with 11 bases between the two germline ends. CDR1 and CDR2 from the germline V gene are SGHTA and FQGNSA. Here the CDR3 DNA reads TGTGCCAGCAGCTATGGGGCGGGTCAGTATTTT. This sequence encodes CASSYGAGQYF.

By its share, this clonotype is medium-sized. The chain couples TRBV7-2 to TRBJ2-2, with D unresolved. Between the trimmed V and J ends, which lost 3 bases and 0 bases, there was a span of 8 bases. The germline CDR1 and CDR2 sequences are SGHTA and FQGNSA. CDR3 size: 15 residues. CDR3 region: CASSFLSTNTGELFF. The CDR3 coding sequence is TGTGCCAGCAGCTTTCTCAGCACGAACACCGGGGAGCTGTTTTTT.

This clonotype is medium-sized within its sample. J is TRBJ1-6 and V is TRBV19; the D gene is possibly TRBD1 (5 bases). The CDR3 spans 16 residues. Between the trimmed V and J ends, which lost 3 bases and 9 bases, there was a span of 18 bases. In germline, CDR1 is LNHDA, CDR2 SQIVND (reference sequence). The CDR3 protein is CASSIMGQYGGSPLHF. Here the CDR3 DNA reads TGTGCCAGTAGTATCATGGGGCAATATGGTGGTTCACCCCTCCACTTT.

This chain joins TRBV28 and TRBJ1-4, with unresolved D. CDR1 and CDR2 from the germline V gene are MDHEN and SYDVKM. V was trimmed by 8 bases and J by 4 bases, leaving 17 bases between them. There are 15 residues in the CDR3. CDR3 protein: CASFPLGTDNEKLFF. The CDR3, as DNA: TGTGCCAGCTTCCCCCTGGGCACGGATAATGAAAAACTGTTTTTT.

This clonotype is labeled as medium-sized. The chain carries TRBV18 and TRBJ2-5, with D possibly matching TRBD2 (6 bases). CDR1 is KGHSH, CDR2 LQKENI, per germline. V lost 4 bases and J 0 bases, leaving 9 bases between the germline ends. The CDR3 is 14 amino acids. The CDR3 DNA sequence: TGTGCCAGCTCACGAACTAGCAACCAAGAGACCCAGTACTTC. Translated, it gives CASSRTSNQETQYF.

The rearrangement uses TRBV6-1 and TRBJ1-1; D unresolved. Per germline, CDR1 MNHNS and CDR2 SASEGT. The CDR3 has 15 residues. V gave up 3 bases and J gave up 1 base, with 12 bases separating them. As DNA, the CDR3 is TGTGCCAGCAGTGAGACCTCGGGCGGGAACACTGAAGCTTTCTTT. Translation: CASSETSGGNTEAFF.

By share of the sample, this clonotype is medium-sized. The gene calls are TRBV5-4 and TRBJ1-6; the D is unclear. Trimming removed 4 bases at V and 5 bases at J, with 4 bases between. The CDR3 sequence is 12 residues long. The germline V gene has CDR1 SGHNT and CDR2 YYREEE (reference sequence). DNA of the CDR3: TGTGCCAGCAGCCTAGATAATTCACCCCTCCACTTT. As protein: CASSLDNSPLHF.

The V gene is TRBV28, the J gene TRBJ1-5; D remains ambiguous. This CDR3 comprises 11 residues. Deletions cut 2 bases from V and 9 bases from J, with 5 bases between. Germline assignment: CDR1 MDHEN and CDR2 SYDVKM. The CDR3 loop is CASSLVPPQHF. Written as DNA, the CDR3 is TGTGCCAGCAGTTTAGTACCGCCCCAGCATTTT.

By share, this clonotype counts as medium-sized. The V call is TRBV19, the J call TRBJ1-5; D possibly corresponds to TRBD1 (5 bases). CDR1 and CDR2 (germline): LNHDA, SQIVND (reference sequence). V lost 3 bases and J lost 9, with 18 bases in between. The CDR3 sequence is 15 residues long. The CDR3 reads CASSMGGGGFGPQHF. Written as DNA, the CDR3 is TGTGCCAGTAGTATGGGGGGGGGAGGTTTCGGGCCCCAGCATTTT.

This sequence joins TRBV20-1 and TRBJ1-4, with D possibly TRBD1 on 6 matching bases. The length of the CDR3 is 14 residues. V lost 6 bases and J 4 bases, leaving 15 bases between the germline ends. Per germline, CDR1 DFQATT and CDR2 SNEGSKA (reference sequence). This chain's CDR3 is CSAPDRRSNEKLFF. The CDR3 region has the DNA TGCAGTGCCCCAGACAGGCGTAGTAATGAAAAACTGTTTTTT.

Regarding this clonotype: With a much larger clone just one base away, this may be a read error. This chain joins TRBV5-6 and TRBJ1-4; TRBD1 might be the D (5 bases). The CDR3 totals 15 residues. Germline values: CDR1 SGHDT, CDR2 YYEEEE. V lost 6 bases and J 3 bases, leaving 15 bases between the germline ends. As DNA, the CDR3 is TGTGCCAGCACCGGTTGGGGGAGTTCTAATGAAAAACTGTTTTTT. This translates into CASTGWGSSNEKLFF.

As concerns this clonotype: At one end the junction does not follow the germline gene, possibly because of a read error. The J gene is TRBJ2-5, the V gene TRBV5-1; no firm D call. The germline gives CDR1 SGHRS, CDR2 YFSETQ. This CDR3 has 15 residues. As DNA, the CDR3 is TGCGCCAGCGGCTTTATGGGCGGAGCCCAAGAGACCCAGTACTTC. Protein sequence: CASGFMGGAQETQYF.

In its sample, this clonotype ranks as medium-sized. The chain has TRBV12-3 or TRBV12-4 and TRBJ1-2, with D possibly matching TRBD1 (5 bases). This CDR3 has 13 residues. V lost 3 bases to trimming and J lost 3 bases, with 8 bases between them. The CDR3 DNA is TGTGCCAGCAGTTTCTCGGGGGACTATGGCTACACCTTC. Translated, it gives CASSFSGDYGYTF.

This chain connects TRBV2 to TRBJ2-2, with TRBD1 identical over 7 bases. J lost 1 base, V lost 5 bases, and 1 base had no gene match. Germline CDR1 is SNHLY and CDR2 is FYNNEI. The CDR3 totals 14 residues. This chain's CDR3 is CASSRDRNTGELFF. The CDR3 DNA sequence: TGTGCCAGCAGTCGGGACAGGAACACCGGGGAGCTGTTTTTT.